Given below is one TCR beta chain in context. Antigen unknown. At sampling all donors were nominally healthy, likely with unrecorded immune exposures. The sample comes from a study of cytomegalovirus exposure and HLA in healthy donors. For the study at large: Most genotyped donors, around 78% of around 370, had Caucasian-associated genetic ancestry. Study results and caveats: Published work reported that the classifier diagnosed cytomegalovirus status with high specificity and sensitivity.

Trimming shortened V by 5 bases and J by 12 bases, and 14 bases separated the two germline ends. Germline V gene data show CDR1 as SGHTA and CDR2 as FQGNSA. The CDR3 runs to 13 residues. PCR primers comprised 60 Vbeta and 13 Jbeta primers. Method: immunoSEQ multiplex PCR; TCRdb's copy keeps in-frame clones and lacks some. The sample lists about 100,000 clones, under 80% occurring once. This sequence originates from a woman in her thirties or forties in good health and CMV-seropositive. The chain employs TRBV7-2 and TRBJ1-6; D is undetermined. The material sequenced was PBMCs. CDR3 residues: CASSRRQEGPLHF. CDR3 nucleotide sequence: TGTGCCAGCAGCCGCCGCCAGGAAGGACCCCTCCACTTT.